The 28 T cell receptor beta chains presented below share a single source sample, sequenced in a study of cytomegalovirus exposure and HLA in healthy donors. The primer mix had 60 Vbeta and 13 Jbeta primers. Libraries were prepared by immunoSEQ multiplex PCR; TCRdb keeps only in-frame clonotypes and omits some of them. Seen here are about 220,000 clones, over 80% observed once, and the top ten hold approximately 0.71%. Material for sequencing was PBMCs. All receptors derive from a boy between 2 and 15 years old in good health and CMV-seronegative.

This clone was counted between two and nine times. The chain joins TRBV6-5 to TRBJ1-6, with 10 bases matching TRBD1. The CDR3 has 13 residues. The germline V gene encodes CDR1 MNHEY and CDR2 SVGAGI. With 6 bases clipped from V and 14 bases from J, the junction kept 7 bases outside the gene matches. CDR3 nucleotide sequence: TGTGCCAGCAGGGTCCCGGGACAGGGGACCCTCCACTTT. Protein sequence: CASRVPGQGTLHF.

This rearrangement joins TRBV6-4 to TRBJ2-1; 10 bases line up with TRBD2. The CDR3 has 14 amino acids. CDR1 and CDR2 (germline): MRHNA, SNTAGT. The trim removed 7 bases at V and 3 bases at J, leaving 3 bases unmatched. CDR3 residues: CASTLAGGYNEQFF. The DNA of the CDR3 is TGTGCCAGCACCTTAGCGGGAGGCTACAATGAGCAGTTCTTC.

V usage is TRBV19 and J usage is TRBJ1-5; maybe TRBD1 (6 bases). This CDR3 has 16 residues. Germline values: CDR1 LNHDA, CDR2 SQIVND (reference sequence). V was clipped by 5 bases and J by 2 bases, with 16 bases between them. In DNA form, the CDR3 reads TGTGCCAGTAGTTATTCCCGGACAGTACGCAATCAGCCCCAGCATTTT. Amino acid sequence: CASSYSRTVRNQPQHF.

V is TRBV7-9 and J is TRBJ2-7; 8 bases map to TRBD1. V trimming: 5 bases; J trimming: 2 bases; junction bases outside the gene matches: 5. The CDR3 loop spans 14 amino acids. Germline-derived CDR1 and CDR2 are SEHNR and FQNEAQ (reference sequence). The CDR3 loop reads CASSTGTGPYEQYF. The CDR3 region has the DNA TGTGCCAGCAGCACCGGGACAGGACCCTACGAGCAGTACTTC.

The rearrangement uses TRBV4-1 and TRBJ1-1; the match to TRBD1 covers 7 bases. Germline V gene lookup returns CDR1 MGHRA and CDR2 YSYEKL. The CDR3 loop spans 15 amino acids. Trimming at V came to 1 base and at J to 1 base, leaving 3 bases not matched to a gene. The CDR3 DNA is TGCGCCAGCAGCCAAGTTCAGGGGGAGAACACTGAAGCTTTCTTT. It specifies CASSQVQGENTEAFF.

The DNA for the CDR3 is TGTGCCAGCAGCTTGCCCCCGGGTAACTATGGCTACACCTTC. Protein product: CASSLPPGNYGYTF. The genes are TRBV5-8 and TRBJ1-2; D remains ambiguous. The V end lost 1 base, the J end lost 1 base, and 8 bases lay between the germline ends. Germline CDR1 and CDR2: SGHTS and YDEGEE. This CDR3 is 14 amino acids long.

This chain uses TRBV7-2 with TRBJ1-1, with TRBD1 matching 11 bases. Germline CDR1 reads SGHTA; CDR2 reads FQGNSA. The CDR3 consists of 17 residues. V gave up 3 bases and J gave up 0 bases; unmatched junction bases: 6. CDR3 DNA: TGTGCCAGCAGCTTCTGGACAGGGGGCGGGGTGAACACTGAAGCTTTCTTT. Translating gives CASSFWTGGGVNTEAFF. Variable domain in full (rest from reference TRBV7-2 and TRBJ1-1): GAGVSQSPSNKVTEKGKDVELRCDPISGHTALYWYRQSLGQGLEFLIYFQGNSAPDKSGLPSDRFSAERTGGSVSTLTIQRTQQEDSAVYLCASSFWTGGGVNTEAFFGQGTRLTVV.

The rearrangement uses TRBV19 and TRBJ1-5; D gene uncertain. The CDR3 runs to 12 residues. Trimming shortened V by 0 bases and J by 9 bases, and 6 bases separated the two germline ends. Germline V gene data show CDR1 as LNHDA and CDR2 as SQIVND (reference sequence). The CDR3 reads CASSIDRVPQHF. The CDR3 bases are TGTGCCAGTAGTATAGATCGGGTGCCCCAGCATTTT.

CDR3 nucleotides: TGTGCCAGTAGTATAGATCGGAGGGGAGGGGGCAATCAGCCCCAGCATTTT. Protein sequence: CASSIDRRGGGNQPQHF. The chain uses TRBV19 and TRBJ1-5; D is possibly TRBD1 (5 bases). The germline V and J ends were trimmed by 0 bases and 2 bases, with 14 bases remaining between them. CDR1 and CDR2 (germline): LNHDA, SQIVND (reference sequence). This CDR3 has 17 residues.

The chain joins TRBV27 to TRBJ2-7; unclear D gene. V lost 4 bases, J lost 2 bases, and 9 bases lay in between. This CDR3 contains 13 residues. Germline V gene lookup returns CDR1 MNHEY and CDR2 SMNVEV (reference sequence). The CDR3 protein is CASSWAVTYEQYF. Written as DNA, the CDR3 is TGTGCCAGCAGTTGGGCTGTAACCTACGAGCAGTACTTC.

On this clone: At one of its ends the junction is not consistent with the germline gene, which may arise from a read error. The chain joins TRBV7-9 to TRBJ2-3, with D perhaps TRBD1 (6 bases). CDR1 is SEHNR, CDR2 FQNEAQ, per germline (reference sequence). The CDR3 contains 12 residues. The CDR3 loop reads CSSSQGTDTQYF. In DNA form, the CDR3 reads TGTTCCAGCAGCCAGGGGACAGATACGCAGTATTTT. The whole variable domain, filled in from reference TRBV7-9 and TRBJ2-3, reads DTGVSQNPRHKITKRGQNVTFRCDPISEHNRLYWYRQTLGQGPEFLTYFQNEAQLEKSRLLSDRFSAERPKGSFSTLEIQRTEQGDSAMYLCSSSQGTDTQYFGPGTRLTVL.

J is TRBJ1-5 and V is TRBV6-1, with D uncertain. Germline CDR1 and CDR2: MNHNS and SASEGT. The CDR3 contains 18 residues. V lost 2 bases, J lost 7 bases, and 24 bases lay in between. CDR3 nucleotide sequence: TGTGCCAGCAGTGAAAGTCGCGAAATATACGGGTCGAGGCAGCCCCAGCATTTT. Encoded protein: CASSESREIYGSRQPQHF.

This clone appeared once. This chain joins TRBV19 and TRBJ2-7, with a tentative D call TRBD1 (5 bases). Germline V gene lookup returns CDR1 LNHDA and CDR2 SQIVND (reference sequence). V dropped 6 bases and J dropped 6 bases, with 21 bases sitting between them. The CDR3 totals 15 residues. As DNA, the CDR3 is TGTGCCAGTAGAACCACTCGAGTAGGGGAAAGCGAGCAGTACTTC. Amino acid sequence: CASRTTRVGESEQYF.

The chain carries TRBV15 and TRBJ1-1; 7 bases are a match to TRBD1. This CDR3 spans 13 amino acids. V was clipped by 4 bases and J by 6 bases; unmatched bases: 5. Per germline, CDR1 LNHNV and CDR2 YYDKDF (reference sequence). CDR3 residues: CATSKGANSEAFF. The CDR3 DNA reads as TGTGCCACCAGCAAGGGGGCCAACTCTGAAGCTTTCTTT.

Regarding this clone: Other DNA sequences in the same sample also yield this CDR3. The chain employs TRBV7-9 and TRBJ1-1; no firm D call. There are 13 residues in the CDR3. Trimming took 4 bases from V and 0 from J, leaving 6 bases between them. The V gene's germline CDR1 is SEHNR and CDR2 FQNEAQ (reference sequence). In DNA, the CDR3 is TGTGCCAGCAGCTCCACAGTGAACACTGAAGCTTTCTTT. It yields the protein CASSSTVNTEAFF.

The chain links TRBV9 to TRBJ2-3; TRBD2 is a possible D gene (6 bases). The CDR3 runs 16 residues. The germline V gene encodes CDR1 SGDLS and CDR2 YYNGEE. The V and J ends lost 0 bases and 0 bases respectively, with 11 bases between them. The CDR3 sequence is CASSVATSFSTDTQYF. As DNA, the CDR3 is TGTGCCAGCAGCGTAGCTACTAGCTTTAGCACAGATACGCAGTATTTT.

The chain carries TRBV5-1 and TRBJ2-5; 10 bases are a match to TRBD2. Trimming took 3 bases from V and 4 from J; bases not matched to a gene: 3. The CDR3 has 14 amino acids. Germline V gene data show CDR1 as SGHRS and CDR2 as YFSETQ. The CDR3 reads CASSSSGSGETQYF. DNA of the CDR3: TGCGCCAGCAGCTCTAGCGGGAGCGGAGAGACCCAGTACTTC.

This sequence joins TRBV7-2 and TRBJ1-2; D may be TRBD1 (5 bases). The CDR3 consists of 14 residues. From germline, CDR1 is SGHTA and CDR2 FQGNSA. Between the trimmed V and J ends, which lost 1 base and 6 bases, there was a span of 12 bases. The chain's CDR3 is CASSLVGGGDGYTF. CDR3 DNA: TGTGCCAGCAGCTTAGTCGGGGGGGGAGATGGCTACACCTTC.

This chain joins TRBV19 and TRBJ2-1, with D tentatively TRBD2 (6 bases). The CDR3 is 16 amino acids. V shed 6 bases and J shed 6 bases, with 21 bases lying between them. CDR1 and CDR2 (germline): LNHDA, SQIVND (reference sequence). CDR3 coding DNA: TGTGCCAGTAGCCAGGACTTTCACGGGGGAACCAATGAGCAGTTCTTC. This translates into CASSQDFHGGTNEQFF.

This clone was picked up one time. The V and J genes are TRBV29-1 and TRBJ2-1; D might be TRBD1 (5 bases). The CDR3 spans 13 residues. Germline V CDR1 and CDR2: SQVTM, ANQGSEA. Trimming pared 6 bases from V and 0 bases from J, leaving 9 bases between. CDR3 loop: CSVRTSSYNEQFF. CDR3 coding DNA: TGCAGCGTAAGGACAAGCTCCTACAATGAGCAGTTCTTC.

CDR3 in DNA: TGTGCCAGCAGTGGGGCAGGAGGAGATACGCAGTATTTT. It specifies CASSGAGGDTQYF. The chain links TRBV25-1 to TRBJ2-3; tentatively, D is TRBD2 (5 bases). Germline V gene sequence: CDR1 MGHDK, CDR2 SYGVNS. CDR3 size: 13 residues. The germline V and J ends were trimmed by 4 bases and 5 bases, with 10 bases remaining between them.

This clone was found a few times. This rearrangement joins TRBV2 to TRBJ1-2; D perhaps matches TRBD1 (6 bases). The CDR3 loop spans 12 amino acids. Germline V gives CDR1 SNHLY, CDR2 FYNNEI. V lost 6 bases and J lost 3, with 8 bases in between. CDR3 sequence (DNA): TGTGCCAGCAGGGACAGCCACTATGGCTACACCTTC. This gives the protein CASRDSHYGYTF.

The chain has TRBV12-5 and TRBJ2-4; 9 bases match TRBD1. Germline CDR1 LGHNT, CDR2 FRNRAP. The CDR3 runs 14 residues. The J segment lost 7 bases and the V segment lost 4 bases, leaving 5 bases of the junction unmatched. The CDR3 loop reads CASGSSDRGNIQYF. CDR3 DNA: TGTGCTAGTGGTTCCTCGGACAGGGGTAACATTCAGTACTTC.

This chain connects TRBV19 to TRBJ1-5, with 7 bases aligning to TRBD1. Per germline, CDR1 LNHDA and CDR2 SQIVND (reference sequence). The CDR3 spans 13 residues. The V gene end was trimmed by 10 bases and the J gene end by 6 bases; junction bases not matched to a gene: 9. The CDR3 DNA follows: TGTGCCACCCGGGACAGTAACACTCAGCCCCAGCATTTT. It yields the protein CATRDSNTQPQHF.

CDR3: CASSLVLAGGVSSYEQYF. The DNA for the CDR3 is TGTGCCAGCAGCTTAGTGCTAGCGGGGGGCGTGAGCTCCTACGAGCAGTACTTC. V gene TRBV5-4 combines with J gene TRBJ2-7; 11 bases match TRBD2. There are 18 residues in the CDR3. CDR1 SGHNT and CDR2 YYREEE come from the germline V gene (reference sequence). Trimming took 2 bases from V and 0 from J; bases not matched to a gene: 10.

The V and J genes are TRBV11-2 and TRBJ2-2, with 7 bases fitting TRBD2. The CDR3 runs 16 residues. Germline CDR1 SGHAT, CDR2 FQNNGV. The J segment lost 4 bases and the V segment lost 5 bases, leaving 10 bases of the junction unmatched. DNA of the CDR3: TGTGCCAGCAGCCTCGCCGGGGGGTCGCTCACCGGGGAGCTGTTTTTT. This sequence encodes CASSLAGGSLTGELFF. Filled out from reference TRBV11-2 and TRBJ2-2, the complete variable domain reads EAGVAQSPRYKIIEKRQSVAFWCNPISGHATLYWYQQILGQGPKLLIQFQNNGVVDDSQLPKDRFSAERLKGVDSTLKIQPAKLEDSAVYLCASSLAGGSLTGELFFGEGSRLTVL.

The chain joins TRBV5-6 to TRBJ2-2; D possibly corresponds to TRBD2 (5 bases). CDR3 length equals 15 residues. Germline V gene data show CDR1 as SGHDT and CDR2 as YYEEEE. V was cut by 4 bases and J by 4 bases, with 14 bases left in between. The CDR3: CASSAPGVRTGELFF. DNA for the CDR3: TGTGCCAGCAGCGCGCCCGGGGTCCGCACCGGGGAGCTGTTTTTT.

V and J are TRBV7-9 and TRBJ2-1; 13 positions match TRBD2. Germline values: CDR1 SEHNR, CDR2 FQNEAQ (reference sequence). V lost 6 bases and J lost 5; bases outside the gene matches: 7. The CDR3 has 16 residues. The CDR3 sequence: CASRPPGLAGDNEQFF. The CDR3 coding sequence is TGTGCCAGCAGGCCCCCCGGACTAGCGGGGGACAATGAGCAGTTCTTC.